This T cell receptor (beta chain) is from a study of blood T cells in healthy people across ages. This clonotype was observed once. Together with a sample-barcoded 5' primer, a J-beta primer mix was included in a second PCR lasting about 7 to 11 cycles. TCRdb ran MiXCR on the 5' RACE reads and lists one entry per CDR3 protein. The sample yields approximately 850,000 distinct CDR3 sequences, roughly 50% seen once. CDR3 size: 16 residues. Per germline, CDR1 MNHEY and CDR2 SVGEGT. The sequenced sample consisted of blood. The chain recombines TRBV6-2 or TRBV6-3 with TRBJ2-5; D is perhaps TRBD1 (6 bases). Gene TRBJ2-7 matches the end of the DNA better, so the J call may be wrong. This TCR came from a man aged 25 to 40 in good health. This chain's CDR3 is CASSYNGGYGNYEQYF. CDR3 bases: TGTGCCAGCAGTTACAATGGGGGCTATGGCAACTACGAGCAGTACTTC.